This T cell receptor beta chain is from a study of blood T cell repertoires in COVID-19. Here immunoSEQ multiplex PCR was the method, and the copy in TCRdb shows in-frame clones only, minus some. The sample has about 320,000 clones; around 90% are singletons. This CDR3 has 14 residues. Germline V gene data show CDR1 as MNHEY and CDR2 as SMNVEV (reference sequence). The ends were cut back, 3 bases at V and 5 bases at J, with 8 bases in the middle. This sequence joins TRBV27 and TRBJ1-6; no clear D. The sequenced sample consisted of PBMCs or T cells enriched from blood (not recorded which). The receptor's source is a man aged 30 to 39 who had recovered from COVID-19. The CDR3 here is CASSFWTNNSPLHF. In DNA form, the CDR3 reads TGTGCCAGCAGTTTTTGGACTAATAATTCACCCCTCCACTTT.